The clone carrying this T cell receptor (beta chain) has just a few counts. The antigen is unknown. Trimming took off 5 bases at V and 0 bases at J, with 17 bases between the two ends. This CDR3 region has 17 residues. Germline V gene lookup returns CDR1 LNHDA and CDR2 SQIVND (reference sequence). These data come from a study of T cell repertoires in cytomegalovirus infection. Overall study context: Evidence of both CMV infection and a matching HLA type came from public TCR beta signatures.

TCRdb ran MiXCR on the reads and lists one entry per CDR3 protein. The repertoire holds hundreds of thousands of distinct CDR3 sequences, with around 32% as singletons. The source of this sequence is a human donor in good health (CMV status not recorded). Some clones in this sample may be carry-over from other donors' samples. Sequencing was performed on cultured PBMCs, taken from culture after CMV antigen stimulation. The chain uses TRBV19 and TRBJ1-5, with D possibly being TRBD1 (5 bases). CDR3 sequence: CASSSPPGRHSNQPQHF. In DNA form, the CDR3 reads TGTGCCAGTAGTTCCCCCCCGGGACGCCATAGCAATCAGCCCCAGCATTTT.